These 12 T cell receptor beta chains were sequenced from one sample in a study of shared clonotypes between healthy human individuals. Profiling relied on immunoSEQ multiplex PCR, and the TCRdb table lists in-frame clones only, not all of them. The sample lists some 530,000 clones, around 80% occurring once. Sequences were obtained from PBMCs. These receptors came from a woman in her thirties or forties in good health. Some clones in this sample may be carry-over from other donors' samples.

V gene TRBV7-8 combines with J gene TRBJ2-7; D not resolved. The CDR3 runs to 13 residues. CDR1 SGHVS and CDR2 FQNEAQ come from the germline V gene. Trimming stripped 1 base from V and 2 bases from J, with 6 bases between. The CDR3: CASSLVGTYEQYF. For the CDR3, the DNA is TGTGCCAGCAGCTTAGTAGGGACCTACGAGCAGTACTTC.

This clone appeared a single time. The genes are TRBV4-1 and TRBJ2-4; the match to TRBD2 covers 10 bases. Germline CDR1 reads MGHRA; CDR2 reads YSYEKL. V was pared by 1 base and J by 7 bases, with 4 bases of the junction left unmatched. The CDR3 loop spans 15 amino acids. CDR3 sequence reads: CASSQGATSGNIQYF. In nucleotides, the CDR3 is TGCGCCAGCAGCCAAGGGGCGACTAGCGGGAACATTCAGTACTTC.

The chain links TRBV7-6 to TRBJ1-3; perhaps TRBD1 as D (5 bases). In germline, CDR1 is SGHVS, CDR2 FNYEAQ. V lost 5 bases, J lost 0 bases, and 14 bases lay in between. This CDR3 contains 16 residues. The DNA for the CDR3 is TGTGCCAGCAGCCCAATTGGGGGAGGCTCTGGAAACACCATATATTTT. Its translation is CASSPIGGGSGNTIYF.

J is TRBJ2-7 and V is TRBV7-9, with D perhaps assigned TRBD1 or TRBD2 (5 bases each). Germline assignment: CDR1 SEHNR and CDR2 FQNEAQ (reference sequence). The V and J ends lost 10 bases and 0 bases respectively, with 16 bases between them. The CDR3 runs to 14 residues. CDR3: CAIPGDGSSYEQYF. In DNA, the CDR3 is TGTGCCATCCCCGGGGACGGAAGCTCCTACGAGCAGTACTTC.

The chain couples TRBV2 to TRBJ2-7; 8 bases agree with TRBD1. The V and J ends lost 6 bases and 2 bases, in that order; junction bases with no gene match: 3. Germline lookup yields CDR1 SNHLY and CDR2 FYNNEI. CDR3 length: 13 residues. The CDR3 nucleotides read TGTGCCAGCAGAGGGACAGGCACCTACGAGCAGTACTTC. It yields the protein CASRGTGTYEQYF.

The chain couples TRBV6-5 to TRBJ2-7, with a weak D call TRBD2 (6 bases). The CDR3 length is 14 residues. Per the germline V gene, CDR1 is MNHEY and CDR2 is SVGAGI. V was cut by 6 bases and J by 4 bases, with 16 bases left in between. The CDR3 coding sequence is TGTGCCAGCAGCGTGGGACTTGGTCCTTACGAGCAGTACTTC. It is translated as CASSVGLGPYEQYF.

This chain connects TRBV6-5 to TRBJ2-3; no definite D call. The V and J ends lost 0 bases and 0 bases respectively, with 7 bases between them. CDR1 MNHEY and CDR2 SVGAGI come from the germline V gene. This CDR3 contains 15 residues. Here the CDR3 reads CASSYSWSSTDTQYF. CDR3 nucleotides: TGTGCCAGCAGTTACTCTTGGTCTAGCACAGATACGCAGTATTTT.

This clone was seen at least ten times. CDR3: CAWSVKEWNTGELFF. The CDR3 nucleotides read TGTGCCTGGAGTGTCAAGGAGTGGAACACCGGGGAGCTGTTTTTT. This chain connects TRBV30 to TRBJ2-2; D gene uncertain. The CDR3 is 15 amino acids. V shed 0 bases and J shed 1 base, with 9 bases lying between them. CDR1 and CDR2 (germline): GTSNPN, SVGIG (reference sequence).

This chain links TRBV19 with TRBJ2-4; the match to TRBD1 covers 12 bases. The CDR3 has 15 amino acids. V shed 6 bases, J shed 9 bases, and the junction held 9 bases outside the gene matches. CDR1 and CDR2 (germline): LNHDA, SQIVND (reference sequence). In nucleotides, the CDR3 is TGTGCCAGTAGCGATCCGGGACAGGGGGCGACCATTCAGTACTTC. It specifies CASSDPGQGATIQYF.

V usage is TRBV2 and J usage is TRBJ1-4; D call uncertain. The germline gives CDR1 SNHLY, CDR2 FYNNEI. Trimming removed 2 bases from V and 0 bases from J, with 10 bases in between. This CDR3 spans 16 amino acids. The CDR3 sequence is CASSEIASATNEKLFF. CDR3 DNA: TGTGCCAGCAGTGAAATAGCTTCAGCAACTAATGAAAAACTGTTTTTT.

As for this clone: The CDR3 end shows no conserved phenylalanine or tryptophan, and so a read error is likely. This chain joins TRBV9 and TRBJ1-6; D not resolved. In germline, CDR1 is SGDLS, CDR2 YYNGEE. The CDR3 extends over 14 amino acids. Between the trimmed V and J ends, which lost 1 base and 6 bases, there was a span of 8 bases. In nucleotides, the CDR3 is TGTGCCAGCAGCGTATTACAGACTAATTCACCCCTCCACCTT. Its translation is CASSVLQTNSPLHL.

The CDR3 nucleotides read TGTGCCAGCTCACCACAGGGGACGGACACCGGGGAGCTGTTTTTT. Protein: CASSPQGTDTGELFF. The chain recombines TRBV18 with TRBJ2-2, with D perhaps matching TRBD1 or TRBD2 (5 bases each). The CDR3 loop spans 15 amino acids. Trimming pared 1 base from V and 3 bases from J, leaving 9 bases between. CDR1 and CDR2 (germline): KGHSH, LQKENI.